The clone carrying this T cell receptor beta chain was observed a handful of times. Antigen: not known. This sample was taken from a study of cytomegalovirus exposure and HLA in healthy donors. The overall study: Of the donors genotyped, several hundred in all, about 81% fell in the Caucasian-associated ancestry cluster. Study-wide results and limits: Sequence variants that were highly shared formed a cluster that was likely a sequencing artifact. TCR beta V segments were, for the most part, productive about 87% or about 30% of the time in an earlier analysis.

Researchers ran the PCR with 60 Vbeta and 13 Jbeta primers. The method was immunoSEQ multiplex PCR; TCRdb's version includes in-frame clones alone and lacks a portion of them. The sample lists roughly 150,000 clones; around two thirds were seen once. V lost 4 bases and J lost 3; bases outside the gene matches: 3. The CDR3 has 14 residues. From germline, CDR1 is WSHSY and CDR2 SAAADI. The clonotype originates from a man younger than 45 in good health and CMV-seropositive. V and J are TRBV10-2 and TRBJ2-7; 10 bases fit TRBD2. Sequencing was done on a sample of PBMCs. CDR3 sequence: CASSVAGGFYEQYF. CDR3 DNA: TGCGCCAGCAGTGTAGCGGGAGGTTTCTACGAGCAGTACTTC.